This T cell receptor (beta chain) derives from a study of shared clonotypes between healthy human individuals. CD45RO+ cells and CCR7-negative CD45RA+ TemRA cells were combined as CD8 memory. This clone was seen more than once but under ten times. Its matching antigen is unknown. Per germline, CDR1 WNHNN and CDR2 SYGVQD (reference sequence). This CDR3 is built from 16 residues. V lost 0 bases and J lost 0, with 12 bases in between. Evenly divided among several immunoSEQ plates was the genomic DNA of each subset. Profiling relied on immunoSEQ multiplex PCR, and the TCRdb table lists in-frame clones only, not all of them. This table has roughly 76,000 clones, roughly two thirds appearing once. Study results and limitations: Generally, naive subsets (rather than memory subsets) showed larger estimated richness. Non-shared clonotypes showed lower generation probabilities than clonotypes common to all four donors.

Sequenced: memory CD8+ T cells sorted from blood. As for subset: CD45RO+ cells pooled with CCR7-negative TemRA cells. The clonotype comes from a man younger than 40 in good health. The chain carries TRBV10-1 and TRBJ2-7; D may correspond to TRBD1 or TRBD2 (6 bases each). This CDR3 reads CASSESWRGDSYEQYF. The CDR3 DNA reads as TGCGCCAGCAGTGAGTCCTGGAGGGGGGACTCCTACGAGCAGTACTTC.